This TCR beta chain was documented in a study of prognosis after radiotherapy for stage I lung cancer. Study information: SBRT radiotherapy comprised 3 to 5 fractions at a biologically effective dose of at least 100 Gy. Distant metastases developed in several patients after radiotherapy (median approximately 7 months); under 18 showed no significant progression.

The table lists this clonotype with many counts. Its matching antigen is unknown. General study results and limits: Stereotactic body radiation therapy was followed by fewer unique TCR clones, median about 9,200 versus 6,500.

Two time points each involved a draw of 4.5 to 6 milliliters of peripheral blood. The junction had 12 bases not matched to a gene; V was cut back by 11 bases and J by 4 bases. CDR3 size: 14 residues. Germline CDR1 and CDR2: MNHNS and SASEGT. The genomic DNA TCR beta CDR3 region underwent two rounds of multiplex PCR. Primers specific to each TRBV and TRBJ gene drove first-round PCR. In TCRdb, the multiplex PCR reads were re-called with MiXCR into one record per CDR3 protein. The profile shows roughly 38,000 distinct CDR3 sequences, around a quarter of them singletons. This TCR came from a donor at least 50 years old with non-small cell lung cancer. Specimen: PBMCs, collected before or after stereotactic body radiation therapy (not recorded which). This rearrangement joins TRBV6-1 to TRBJ1-2; TRBD1 matches at 8 bases. CDR3 protein: CAGFSGQAGYGYTF. In DNA, the CDR3 is TGTGCCGGGTTTTCGGGACAGGCTGGCTATGGCTACACCTTC.